This T cell receptor (beta chain) was observed in a study of OX40 agonist ivuxolimab in advanced cancers. Study outcomes and limitations: Averaging showed that CD8+ T cells had more expanded clones than CD4+ did.

Patients were excluded for autoimmune disease history or systemic immunosuppression. Sampling times: baseline, cycle 4 day 1, cycle 7 day 1. Sequencing used immunoSEQ multiplex PCR; TCRdb keeps in-frame clones, though not all of them. The data show 11,000 to 15,000 clones, with roughly 71% seen just once and around 35% held by the top ten. Germline V lookup: CDR1 MNHEY, CDR2 SMNVEV (reference sequence). Trimming cost V 5 bases and J 3 bases, with 13 bases left between them. The length of the CDR3 is 15 residues. Worth noting for this clone: Antigen: not known.

The material sequenced was CD4+ or CD8+ T cells sorted from blood, taken in a trial of the OX40 agonist ivuxolimab. This sequence originates from an adult with an advanced solid tumor such as melanoma, head and neck, liver or kidney cancer. This chain uses TRBV27 with TRBJ2-2; D is perhaps TRBD1 or TRBD2 (6 bases each). The CDR3 sequence: CASSPFRGHTGELFF. DNA of the CDR3: TGTGCCAGCAGTCCATTCCGGGGGCACACCGGGGAGCTGTTTTTT.